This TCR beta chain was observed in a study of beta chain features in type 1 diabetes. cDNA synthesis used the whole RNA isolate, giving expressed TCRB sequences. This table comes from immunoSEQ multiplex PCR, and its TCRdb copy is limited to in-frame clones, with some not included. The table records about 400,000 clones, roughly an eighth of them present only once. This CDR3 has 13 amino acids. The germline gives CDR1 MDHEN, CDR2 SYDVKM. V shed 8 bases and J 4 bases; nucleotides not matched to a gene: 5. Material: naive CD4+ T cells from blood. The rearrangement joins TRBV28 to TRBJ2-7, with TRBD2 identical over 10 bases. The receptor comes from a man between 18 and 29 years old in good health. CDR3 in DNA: TGTGCCAGCCGGACTAGCGGAGCATACGAGCAGTACTTC. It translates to CASRTSGAYEQYF.